The 31 T cell receptor beta chains given below trace back to one sample, sequenced in a study of low-dose radiotherapy and immunotherapy resistance in tumors. Covering alpha and beta chains, TRAV- and TRBV-specific primers were used for the first-strand cDNA. A constant-region primer paired with the V-primer adapter amplified TCRs over about 20 PCR cycles. TCRdb fed the reads into MiXCR, producing one record per CDR3 protein. The sample holds around 18,000 distinct CDR3 sequences; approximately 79% are singletons and the top ten take about 10%. The source is a human donor with advanced metastatic prostate, ovarian, gallbladder or colorectal cancer (not recorded which). This table probably holds off-target reads from a library built for another chain.

This rearrangement joins TRBV7-2 to TRBJ2-1; 10 nucleotides align to TRBD2. The trim removed 0 bases at V and 1 base at J, leaving 6 bases unmatched. The CDR3 extends over 18 amino acids. The germline CDR1 and CDR2 sequences are SGHTA and FQGNSA. The CDR3 here is CASSLASASGSSYNEQFF. Written as DNA, the CDR3 is TGTGCCAGCAGCTTAGCGTCGGCTAGCGGGAGTTCCTACAATGAGCAGTTCTTC.

This clonotype was counted only a few times. The CDR3 coding sequence is TGTGCCAGCAGCCGTACAGGGGCTACAAGGGGGACCCAGTACTTC. It codes for CASSRTGATRGTQYF. The chain has TRBV5-4 and TRBJ2-5; 7 bases align to TRBD1. There are 15 residues in the CDR3. Germline V gene lookup returns CDR1 SGHNT and CDR2 YYREEE (reference sequence). V was pared by 4 bases and J by 7 bases, with 13 bases of the junction left unmatched.

This chain joins TRBV5-6 and TRBJ1-4; 7 bases match TRBD1. This CDR3 spans 16 amino acids. Trimming at V came to 0 bases and at J to 6 bases, leaving 8 bases not matched to a gene. The germline V gene has CDR1 SGHDT and CDR2 YYEEEE. CDR3 sequence: CASSLAQQGSDEKLFF. The CDR3 nucleotides are TGTGCCAGCAGCTTGGCCCAACAGGGGTCGGATGAAAAACTGTTTTTT.

The chain carries TRBV25-1 and TRBJ1-6; D not certain. The germline CDR1 and CDR2 sequences are MGHDK and SYGVNS. The length of the CDR3 is 16 residues. V lost 7 bases and J 6 bases, leaving 19 bases between the germline ends. For the CDR3, the DNA is TGTGCCAGCACCCCCTCCGGGATCATTGGTAATTCACCCCTCCACTTT. This encodes CASTPSGIIGNSPLHF.

The V and J genes are TRBV7-8 and TRBJ2-7; TRBD2 matches at 8 bases. CDR3 length equals 16 residues. The junction had 13 bases not matched to a gene; V was cut back by 5 bases and J by 4 bases. CDR1 SGHVS and CDR2 FQNEAQ come from the germline V gene. The CDR3 DNA sequence: TGTGCCAGCAGCGATCTCGGGAGCGGGAGAGGGTACGAGCAGTACTTC. Amino acid sequence: CASSDLGSGRGYEQYF.

This clonotype was detected a few times. The chain is built from TRBV11-2 and TRBJ1-2; D uncertain. V was trimmed by 4 bases and J by 4 bases, leaving 10 bases between them. This CDR3 is 13 amino acids long. Germline-derived CDR1 and CDR2 are SGHAT and FQNNGV. CDR3 sequence (DNA): TGTGCCAGCAGCTCAGGAGGTCTCTATGGCTACACCTTC. This codes for CASSSGGLYGYTF.

V gene TRBV7-8 combines with J gene TRBJ2-7; either TRBD1 or TRBD2 may fit D (5 bases each). Trimming removed 5 bases at V and 0 bases at J, with 14 bases between. From germline, CDR1 is SGHVS and CDR2 FQNEAQ. This CDR3 has 15 residues. This CDR3 is CASSPGTRNSYEQYF. The CDR3 nucleotides read TGTGCCAGCAGCCCTGGGACGCGAAACTCCTACGAGCAGTACTTC.

The rearrangement links TRBV6-1 to TRBJ2-1; possible D gene TRBD1, 6 bases. This CDR3 is 15 amino acids long. CDR1 and CDR2 from the germline V gene are MNHNS and SASEGT. Trimming removed 6 bases from V and 2 bases from J, with 14 bases in between. The CDR3: CASRAQGQPYNEQFF. The CDR3 DNA sequence: TGTGCCAGCAGAGCTCAAGGACAGCCCTACAATGAGCAGTTCTTC.

CDR3 DNA: TGTGCCAGCAGTGATGGGAGAGGGCGGGGAGGTCAGCCCCAGCATTTT. This encodes CASSDGRGRGGQPQHF. The rearrangement joins TRBV2 to TRBJ1-5; D is unresolved. Per germline, CDR1 SNHLY and CDR2 FYNNEI. CDR3 size: 16 residues. The V end lost 3 bases, the J end lost 6 bases, and 18 bases lay between the germline ends.

The table lists this clonotype with a few counts. The V gene is TRBV6-6, the J gene TRBJ1-5; a weak D match, TRBD1 (6 bases). This CDR3 region has 13 residues. V lost 6 bases and J 3 bases, leaving 9 bases between the germline ends. Germline assignment: CDR1 MNHNY and CDR2 SVGAGI (reference sequence). CDR3 coding DNA: TGTGCCAGCAGCGACAGGCCCAATCAGCCCCAGCATTTT. It encodes CASSDRPNQPQHF.

This chain links TRBV29-1 with TRBJ1-5, with 9 bases matching TRBD1. V lost 7 bases to trimming and J lost 2 bases; unmatched junction nucleotides: 6. CDR3 length: 14 residues. Germline CDR1 SQVTM, CDR2 ANQGSEA. The DNA for the CDR3 is TGCAGCGCCCGGGACAGGGAGGGCAATCAGCCCCAGCATTTT. Translated, it gives CSARDREGNQPQHF.

This chain uses TRBV19 with TRBJ2-5, with TRBD1 matching 9 bases. The CDR3 runs 15 residues. V was pared by 5 bases and J by 4 bases, with 8 bases of the junction left unmatched. Germline V gene lookup returns CDR1 LNHDA and CDR2 SQIVND (reference sequence). The chain's CDR3 is CASSSPTGGLETQYF. In DNA, the CDR3 is TGTGCCAGTAGTTCACCGACAGGGGGACTAGAGACCCAGTACTTC.

This clonotype was detected a few times. The rearrangement links TRBV2 to TRBJ1-6; maybe TRBD1 (6 bases). CDR1 is SNHLY, CDR2 FYNNEI, per germline. Between the trimmed V and J ends, which lost 4 bases and 9 bases, there was a span of 19 bases. The length of the CDR3 is 16 residues. CDR3 amino acids: CASSVDPGAGASPLHF. The CDR3 DNA reads as TGTGCCAGCAGTGTGGACCCTGGGGCAGGGGCTTCACCCCTCCACTTT.

This chain connects TRBV6-6 to TRBJ2-3; no definite D call. The V gene lost 5 bases and the J gene lost 1 base, with 13 bases spanning the gap. Germline assignment: CDR1 MNHNY and CDR2 SVGAGI (reference sequence). The CDR3 totals 15 residues. The CDR3 protein is CASSERAVGTDTQYF. The CDR3 DNA reads TGTGCCAGCAGTGAAAGGGCGGTAGGCACAGATACGCAGTATTTT.

The table lists this clonotype with a few counts. This chain uses TRBV7-8 with TRBJ1-4; 10 nucleotides match TRBD1. Trimming at V came to 7 bases and at J to 8 bases, leaving 10 bases not matched to a gene. The V gene's germline CDR1 is SGHVS and CDR2 FQNEAQ. This CDR3 comprises 15 residues. In DNA form, the CDR3 reads TGTGCCAGCAACCCATTGGGGACAGGGGTAGAAAAACTGTTTTTT. Its protein is CASNPLGTGVEKLFF. Supplemented by reference TRBV7-8 and TRBJ1-4, the full variable domain reads GAGVSQSPRYKVAKRGQDVALRCDPISGHVSLFWYQQALGQGPEFLTYFQNEAQLDKSGLPSDRFFAERPEGSVSTLKIQRTQQEDSAVYLCASNPLGTGVEKLFFGSGTQLSVL.

V usage is TRBV19 and J usage is TRBJ1-5; perhaps TRBD1 as D (5 bases). Germline V gene lookup returns CDR1 LNHDA and CDR2 SQIVND (reference sequence). CDR3 length: 15 residues. V was pared by 3 bases and J by 2 bases, with 11 bases between. CDR3 loop: CASSISREGNQPQHF. CDR3 DNA: TGTGCCAGTAGTATTAGCAGGGAGGGCAATCAGCCCCAGCATTTT.

J is TRBJ1-6 and V is TRBV6-1; no reliable D call. Trimming shortened V by 3 bases and J by 7 bases, and 7 bases separated the two germline ends. The germline CDR1 and CDR2 sequences are MNHNS and SASEGT. This CDR3 has 13 residues. CDR3 coding DNA: TGTGCCAGCAGTGACGCCATAAATTCACCCCTCCACTTT. This encodes CASSDAINSPLHF.

This clonotype was seen once. V gene TRBV29-1 combines with J gene TRBJ1-2; TRBD1 agrees at 8 bases. There are 14 residues in the CDR3. From germline, CDR1 is SQVTM and CDR2 ANQGSEA. J lost 7 bases, V lost 7 bases, and 14 bases had no gene match. CDR3 nucleotides: TGCAGCGCATCGGACAGGGTAAATTCTGGTGGCTACACCTTC. This sequence encodes CSASDRVNSGGYTF.

The CDR3 here is CASSSGSVAEQYF. CDR3 nucleotide sequence: TGTGCCAGCAGCTCCGGGAGTGTTGCCGAGCAGTACTTC. J is TRBJ2-7 and V is TRBV6-6, with D perhaps TRBD2 (6 bases). The CDR3 totals 13 residues. CDR1 and CDR2 from the germline V gene are MNHNY and SVGAGI (reference sequence). The V end was cut by 6 bases, the J end by 6 bases, with 15 bases between.

The gene calls are TRBV6-6 and TRBJ1-5, with D perhaps TRBD1 (6 bases). CDR1 MNHNY and CDR2 SVGAGI come from the germline V gene (reference sequence). The CDR3 has 17 residues. Trimming shortened V by 5 bases and J by 7 bases, and 24 bases separated the two germline ends. CDR3 sequence reads: CASSERSGNRVRQPQHF. In DNA, the CDR3 is TGTGCCAGCAGTGAAAGGTCGGGGAACAGGGTCAGACAGCCCCAGCATTTT.

In nucleotides, the CDR3 is TGTGCCAGCAGCAGAATACCGGGACAGAATGAGCAGTTCTTC. This sequence encodes CASSRIPGQNEQFF. The rearrangement uses TRBV5-8 and TRBJ2-1; 7 nucleotides line up with TRBD1. V shed 4 bases and J 7 bases; nucleotides not matched to a gene: 8. CDR1 is SGHTS and CDR2 is YDEGEE in the germline V gene. The CDR3 loop spans 14 amino acids.

The chain uses TRBV6-2 or TRBV6-3 and TRBJ1-5; TRBD1 matches 8 bases. The CDR3 consists of 16 residues. The V gene end was trimmed by 2 bases and the J gene end by 2 bases; junction bases not matched to a gene: 5. Germline V lookup: CDR1 MNHEY, CDR2 SVGEGT. CDR3 protein: CASSYPQGAGNQPQHF. The CDR3 DNA is TGTGCCAGCAGTTACCCTCAGGGGGCAGGCAATCAGCCCCAGCATTTT.

The J gene is TRBJ1-5, the V gene TRBV26; the D call in the table, TRBD1, was not verified against the DNA. TRBV26 is a pseudogene segment. The length of the CDR3 is 13 residues. For the CDR3, the DNA is TGTGCCAGCAAAAGGGGTCCCAATCAGCCCCAGCATTTT. Its translation is CASKRGPNQPQHF.

The chain is built from TRBV4-3 and TRBJ1-1, with D tentatively TRBD1 (5 bases). The germline CDR1 and CDR2 sequences are LGHNA and YSLEER. With 1 base removed from V and 5 bases from J, the gap between germline ends came to 11 bases. The CDR3 has 14 amino acids. The CDR3 here is CASSQVRGRTEAFF. DNA for the CDR3: TGCGCCAGCAGCCAAGTTAGGGGAAGAACTGAAGCTTTCTTT.

This chain links TRBV19 with TRBJ2-7; 7 positions agree with TRBD1. CDR1 is LNHDA and CDR2 is SQIVND in the germline V gene (reference sequence). V was pared by 9 bases and J by 6 bases, with 5 bases of the junction left unmatched. The CDR3 runs to 11 residues. CDR3 bases: TGTGCCAGCAGACAGGGCGGCGAGCAGTACTTC. Its translation is CASRQGGEQYF.

This clonotype was seen a handful of times. This chain joins TRBV6-6 and TRBJ2-2; D is unclear. CDR1 MNHNY and CDR2 SVGAGI come from the germline V gene (reference sequence). The CDR3 totals 14 residues. The V end lost 9 bases, the J end lost 1 base, and 12 bases lay between the germline ends. Written as DNA, the CDR3 is TGTGCCAGTAAGACTGGCGAGAACACCGGGGAGCTGTTTTTT. Amino acid sequence: CASKTGENTGELFF.

Points on this clonotype: Relative to the germline gene, one junction end is altered; a read error may explain this. CDR3 region: CAGSLGYHEYGYTF. The DNA for the CDR3 is TGTGCCGGCAGCTTAGGGTACCATGAGTATGGCTACACCTTC. The chain combines TRBV7-2 with TRBJ1-2; D unclear. There are 14 residues in the CDR3. The germline gives CDR1 SGHTA, CDR2 FQGNSA. Full variable domain (outside the CDR3, taken from reference TRBV7-2 and TRBJ1-2): GAGVSQSPSNKVTEKGKDVELRCDPISGHTALYWYRQSLGQGLEFLIYFQGNSAPDKSGLPSDRFSAERTGGSVSTLTIQRTQQEDSAVYLCAGSLGYHEYGYTFGSGTRLTVV.

This clonotype turned up a few times. V and J are TRBV6-6 and TRBJ2-7; D not resolved. The CDR3 extends over 12 amino acids. V shed 5 bases and J shed 2 bases, with 7 bases lying between them. Per the germline V gene, CDR1 is MNHNY and CDR2 is SVGAGI (reference sequence). This chain's CDR3 is CASSPGAYEQYF. Written as DNA, the CDR3 is TGTGCCAGCAGTCCAGGAGCCTACGAGCAGTACTTC.

This clonotype has just a few counts. The CDR3 DNA follows: TGTGCCAGCAGTTACGACGGGAGGTACCAAGAGACCCAGTACTTC. Amino acid sequence: CASSYDGRYQETQYF. V is TRBV6-6 and J is TRBJ2-5, with 7 bases identical to TRBD2. Germline assignment: CDR1 MNHNY and CDR2 SVGAGI (reference sequence). V dropped 2 bases and J dropped 0; count of bases not matched to a gene: 3. This CDR3 region has 15 residues.

The chain is built from TRBV7-2 and TRBJ2-7; D not resolved. Germline V lookup: CDR1 SGHTA, CDR2 FQGNSA. Trimming cost V 2 bases and J 3 bases, with 14 bases left between them. The CDR3 has 15 residues. CDR3 sequence: CASSLRPRNGYEQYF. The DNA for the CDR3 is TGTGCCAGCAGCTTACGGCCTAGGAATGGCTACGAGCAGTACTTC.

Only one count was recorded for this clonotype. CDR3 residues: CASSPARGLYEQYF. For the CDR3, the DNA is TGTGCCAGCTCACCGGCCAGGGGACTCTACGAGCAGTACTTC. The chain employs TRBV18 and TRBJ2-7; TRBD1 or TRBD2 may be the D gene (6 bases each). Trimming cost V 3 bases and J 3 bases, with 12 bases left between them. In germline, CDR1 is KGHSH, CDR2 LQKENI. The CDR3 contains 14 residues. The variable domain in full, completed from reference TRBV18 and TRBJ2-7, reads NAGVMQNPRHLVRRRGQEARLRCSPMKGHSHVYWYRQLPEEGLKFMVYLQKENIIDESGMPKERFSAEFPKEGPSILRIQQVVRGDSAAYFCASSPARGLYEQYFGPGTRLTVT.